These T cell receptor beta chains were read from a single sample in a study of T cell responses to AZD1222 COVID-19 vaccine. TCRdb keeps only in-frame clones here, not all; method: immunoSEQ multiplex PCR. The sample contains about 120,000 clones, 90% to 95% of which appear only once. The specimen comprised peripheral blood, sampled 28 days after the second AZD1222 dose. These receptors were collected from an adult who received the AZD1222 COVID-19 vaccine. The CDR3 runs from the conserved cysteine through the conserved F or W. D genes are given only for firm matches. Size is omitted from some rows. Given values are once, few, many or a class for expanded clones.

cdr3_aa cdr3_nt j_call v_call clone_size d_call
CSVEDQDGTEAFF TGCAGCGTTGAAGATCAGGATGGGACTGAAGCTTTCTTT TRBJ1-1 TRBV29-1 - -
CAWSVAGVNYGYTF TGTGCCTGGAGTGTAGCAGGGGTTAACTATGGCTACACCTTC TRBJ1-2 TRBV30 - -
CASSQGEAFF TGTGCCAGCTCACAGGGTGAAGCTTTCTTT TRBJ1-1 TRBV18 - -
CASSHEGINQPQHF TGTGCCAGCAGCCATGAAGGGATCAATCAGCCCCAGCATTTT TRBJ1-5 TRBV3-1/TRBV3-2 - -
CASSHGQVHNSPLHF TGTGCCAGCAGCCACGGACAGGTCCATAATTCACCCCTCCACTTT TRBJ1-6 TRBV7-9 - TRBD1
CASSLYPSNYGYTF TGCGCCAGCAGCCTTTACCCCTCTAACTATGGCTACACCTTC TRBJ1-2 TRBV4-3 - -
CASSSQISDTQYF TGTGCCAGCAGCTCACAGATCTCAGATACGCAGTATTTT TRBJ2-3 TRBV5-4 once -
CASSANRATNEKLFF TGCGCCAGCAGCGCCAACAGGGCTACTAATGAAAAACTGTTTTTT TRBJ1-4 TRBV5-1 - -
CASSLTGLAGAEQFF TGTGCCAGCAGCCTAACGGGACTAGCGGGCGCTGAGCAGTTCTTC TRBJ2-1 TRBV11-2 - TRBD2
CARSRSGIYEQYF TGTGCCAGAAGCAGATCAGGGATCTACGAGCAGTACTTC TRBJ2-7 TRBV5-3 - -
CARSLNRDRVSYEQYF TGTGCCAGAAGCTTGAACCGGGACAGGGTATCCTACGAGCAGTACTTC TRBJ2-7 TRBV5-3 - TRBD1
CASSRRTGTNEKLFF TGTGCCAGCAGCAGGCGGACAGGGACTAATGAAAAACTGTTTTTT TRBJ1-4 TRBV7-9 - TRBD1
CASSLEPDSLGNTIYF TGTGCCAGCAGCTTAGAACCGGATAGTCTAGGAAACACCATATATTTT TRBJ1-3 TRBV7-2 - -
CASSLRQEETQYF TGTGCCAGCAGTTTGAGGCAGGAAGAGACCCAGTACTTC TRBJ2-5 TRBV12-3/TRBV12-4 - -
CASSVEGTRVGELFF TGTGCCAGCAGCGTAGAGGGGACTAGGGTCGGGGAGCTGTTTTTT TRBJ2-2 TRBV9 - TRBD2
CASNSYNEQFF TGTGCCAGCAATAGTTACAATGAGCAGTTCTTC TRBJ2-1 TRBV6-5 - -
CASSVATGASGNTIYF TGTGCCAGCAGCGTAGCTACTGGGGCCTCTGGAAACACCATATATTTT TRBJ1-3 TRBV9 - -
CASSIQETELTEAFF TGTGCCAGTAGTATTCAGGAGACAGAGCTCACTGAAGCTTTCTTT TRBJ1-1 TRBV19 - -
CASSSLPLSSYNEQFF TGTGCCAGCTCAAGTCTACCCTTGAGCTCCTACAATGAGCAGTTCTTC TRBJ2-1 TRBV18 - -
CASSQDLLVANEQYF TGCGCCAGCAGCCAAGATCTCTTGGTGGCAAACGAGCAGTACTTC TRBJ2-7 TRBV4-3 - -
CASSQSSTLAGGTDTQYF TGTGCCAGCAGCCAAAGTTCCACACTAGCGGGGGGCACAGATACGCAGTATTTT TRBJ2-3 TRBV14 - TRBD2
CASSSGSFGNEQFF TGTGCCAGCAGCAGTGGATCCTTTGGGAATGAGCAGTTCTTC TRBJ2-1 TRBV7-9 - -
CATSREQGSNQPQHF TGTGCCACCAGCAGAGAACAGGGAAGCAATCAGCCCCAGCATTTT TRBJ1-5 TRBV15 few -
CASSPTGLPNTGELFF TGTGCCAGCAGCCCTACAGGGCTCCCGAACACCGGGGAGCTGTTTTTT TRBJ2-2 TRBV9 - -
CASSLRAGYTGELFF TGTGCCAGCAGCTTACGTGCAGGCTACACCGGGGAGCTGTTTTTT TRBJ2-2 TRBV7-6 - -
CASSLNRGYEQYF TGTGCCAGCAGCTTAAACAGAGGCTACGAGCAGTACTTC TRBJ2-7 TRBV7-3 - -
CASSQVVDYTGELFF TGTGCCAGCAGCCAAGTGGTAGATTACACCGGGGAGCTGTTTTTT TRBJ2-2 TRBV3-1/TRBV3-2 - -
CASSIDTGTGTYEQYF TGTGCCAGTAGTATAGACACCGGGACGGGGACCTACGAGCAGTACTTC TRBJ2-7 TRBV19 - -
CAWSSLAGVSNEQFF TGTGCCTGGAGTTCACTAGCGGGAGTATCCAATGAGCAGTTCTTC TRBJ2-1 TRBV30 - TRBD2
CASSLEIAGASGANVLTF TGTGCCAGCAGCTTGGAAATAGCGGGGGCCTCTGGGGCCAACGTCCTGACTTTC TRBJ2-6 TRBV5-8 - TRBD2
CASSEPSLVAPDTQYF TGTGCCAGCAGTGAGCCCTCCTTGGTAGCCCCAGATACGCAGTATTTT TRBJ2-3 TRBV2 few -
CASREVAGGSYEQYF TGTGCCAGCAGGGAGGTAGCGGGAGGATCCTACGAGCAGTACTTC TRBJ2-7 TRBV6-4 - TRBD2
CASSFNSYEQYF TGTGCCAGCAGCTTCAACTCGTACGAGCAGTACTTC TRBJ2-7 TRBV7-2 - -
CSALKEGAGGYTF TGCAGCGCCCTTAAGGAGGGGGCGGGAGGCTACACCTTC TRBJ1-2 TRBV29-1 - TRBD1
CASSQVGAGELFF TGTGCCAGCAGCCAAGTGGGGGCCGGGGAGCTGTTTTTT TRBJ2-2 TRBV3-1/TRBV3-2 - -
CSARGQLNTEAFF TGCAGCGCACGAGGACAGCTGAACACTGAAGCTTTCTTT TRBJ1-1 TRBV29-1 - -
CASSNTGNIQYF TGTGCCAGCAGCAACACGGGGAACATTCAGTACTTC TRBJ2-4 TRBV12-3/TRBV12-4 - -
CASRFGVDTEAFF TGTGCCAGTCGCTTCGGGGTGGACACTGAAGCTTTCTTT TRBJ1-1 TRBV19 - -
CAISFSGTSKNEQFF TGTGCCATCAGTTTCTCCGGGACTAGCAAAAATGAGCAGTTCTTC TRBJ2-1 TRBV10-3 - TRBD2
CASGRPNEKLFF TGTGCCAGCGGACGGCCTAATGAAAAACTGTTTTTT TRBJ1-4 TRBV9 - -
CASSSGSSQGAKDTQYF TGTGCCAGCAGCTCCGGATCGTCGCAGGGGGCGAAAGATACGCAGTATTTT TRBJ2-3 TRBV5-8 - TRBD1
CASSYDAGAFNQPQHF TGTGCCAGCAGTTACGACGCAGGGGCCTTCAATCAGCCCCAGCATTTT TRBJ1-5 TRBV6-6 - -
CASSLGSSVLFNEQFF TGTGCCAGCAGTTTGGGGTCTAGCGTATTATTCAATGAGCAGTTCTTC TRBJ2-1 TRBV27 few -
CASSTNRDRNIQYF TGTGCCAGTAGTACGAACCGGGACAGGAACATTCAGTACTTC TRBJ2-4 TRBV19 - TRBD1
CAISGQGSSYEQYF TGTGCCATCAGTGGGCAGGGAAGCTCCTACGAGCAGTACTTC TRBJ2-7 TRBV10-3 - -
CASSLAGTVSYEQYF TGTGCCAGCAGCTTAGCCGGGACTGTATCCTACGAGCAGTACTTC TRBJ2-7 TRBV7-9 - -
CASSQGRDGYYNEQFF TGTGCCAGCAGCCAAGGAAGGGACGGTTACTACAATGAGCAGTTCTTC TRBJ2-1 TRBV3-1/TRBV3-2 - -
CASMAQGTDTQYF TGTGCCAGCATGGCCCAGGGCACAGATACGCAGTATTTT TRBJ2-3 TRBV7-9 - -
CASSLPTGEPNYGYTF TGTGCCAGCAGCTTACCAACAGGGGAACCTAACTATGGCTACACCTTC TRBJ1-2 TRBV7-9 - TRBD1
CASSFGQGLNEKLFF TGTGCTAGCAGCTTCGGGCAGGGACTAAATGAAAAACTGTTTTTT TRBJ1-4 TRBV7-7 - -
CASSPSTSGIGPDTQYF TGCGCCAGCAGCCCATCTACTAGCGGGATAGGGCCCGATACGCAGTATTTT TRBJ2-3 TRBV5-1 - TRBD2
CASSLGTGAEGEQYF TGTGCCAGCAGCTTAGGTACGGGGGCAGAAGGTGAGCAGTACTTC TRBJ2-7 TRBV7-9 - -